This T cell receptor beta chain was identified in a study of siplizumab effects on memory and regulatory T cells. The repertoire was sequenced with immunoSEQ multiplex PCR; TCRdb's copy has only in-frame clones and lacks some. The sample includes around 94,000 clones, around nine tenths of them seen just once. The germline V gene encodes CDR1 SGHVS and CDR2 FQNEAQ. This CDR3 is 13 amino acids long. V was clipped by 1 base and J by 5 bases, with 8 bases between them. This clone was counted between two and nine times. This receptor was taken from a human donor in good health. The chain links TRBV7-8 to TRBJ1-2; D not resolved. Sequenced input: CD4+ T cells sorted from blood. The CDR3 DNA sequence: TGTGCCAGCAGCTTAGATGTCCTTTATGGCTACACCTTC. This codes for CASSLDVLYGYTF.